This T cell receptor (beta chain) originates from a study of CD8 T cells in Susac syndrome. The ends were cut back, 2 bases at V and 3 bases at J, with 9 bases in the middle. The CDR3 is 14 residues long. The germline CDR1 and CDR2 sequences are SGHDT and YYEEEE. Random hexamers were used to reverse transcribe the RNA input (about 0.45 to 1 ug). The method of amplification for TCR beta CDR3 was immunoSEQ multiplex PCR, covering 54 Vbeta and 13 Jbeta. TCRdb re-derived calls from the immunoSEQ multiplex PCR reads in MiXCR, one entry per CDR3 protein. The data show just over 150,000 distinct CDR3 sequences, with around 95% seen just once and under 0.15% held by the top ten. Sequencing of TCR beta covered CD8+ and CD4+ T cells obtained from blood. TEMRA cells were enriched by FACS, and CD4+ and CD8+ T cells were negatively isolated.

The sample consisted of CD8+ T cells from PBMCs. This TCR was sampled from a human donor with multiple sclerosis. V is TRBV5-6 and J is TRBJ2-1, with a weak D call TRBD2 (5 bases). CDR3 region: CASSLGGYYNEQFF. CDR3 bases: TGTGCCAGCAGCTTAGGCGGGTACTACAATGAGCAGTTCTTC.